The clone carrying this T cell receptor beta chain was recorded many times. Its antigen is as yet unknown. Profiled with immunoSEQ multiplex PCR; TCRdb holds only in-frame clones, not every one. The data contain about 120,000 clones, 80% to 90% of them seen just once; the ten biggest clones take up approximately 2%. Stated time point: blood 2 weeks post-SBRT. Treatment noted: 15 Gy SBRT to primary tumor, nephrectomy 4 weeks later. The tumor was a clear cell renal cell carcinoma. This entry belongs to a study of radiation and T cells in renal cell carcinoma. Study summary: Nephrectomy followed 15 Gy stereotactic body radiation by 4 weeks. Study observations and caveats: Top tumor clonotypes rose in blood 2 weeks post-radiation, then contracted.

The CDR3 runs 16 residues. V trimming: 0 bases; J trimming: 3 bases; junction bases outside the gene matches: 5. Germline-derived CDR1 and CDR2 are WSHSY and SAAADI. This TCR derives from an older woman with renal cell carcinoma. Sequenced material: blood, taken from a patient whose treatment included radiotherapy and nephrectomy. The V gene is TRBV10-2, the J gene TRBJ1-3, with 7 bases identical to TRBD1. For the CDR3, the DNA is TGCGCCAGCAGTGAGTCGGCCAGGGGGGATGGAAACACCATATATTTT. It specifies CASSESARGDGNTIYF.